Below, 25 T cell receptor beta chains from the same sample are listed, as sequenced in a study of Graves' ophthalmopathy and Graves' hyperthyroidism. The TCR beta CDR3 regions underwent amplification from RNA transcripts. Amplification began with first-round RT-PCR using HTBI primers, then second-round multiplex PCR was performed. TCRdb re-analysed the multiplex PCR reads in MiXCR, keeping a single row per CDR3 protein. The data hold roughly 700,000 distinct CDR3 sequences, with 40% observed a single time. Sequenced: peripheral blood. Receptors were obtained from an adult man with Graves' ophthalmopathy.

In its sample, this clonotype was seen once. J is TRBJ2-3 and V is TRBV10-3; 9 bases line up with TRBD2. CDR3 size: 16 residues. With V trimmed by 1 base and J by 2 bases, 4 bases remained unmatched. Germline loops: CDR1 ENHRY, CDR2 SYGVKD. DNA of the CDR3: TGTGCCATCAGTGAGTTGCAGCGGGGGGACACAGATACGCAGTATTTT. It translates to CAISELQRGDTDTQYF.

In its sample, this clonotype was seen many times. V and J are TRBV20-1 and TRBJ2-5; tentatively, D is TRBD2 (6 bases). The CDR3 loop spans 11 amino acids. Germline loops: CDR1 DFQATT, CDR2 SNEGSKA (reference sequence). CDR3 nucleotide sequence: TGCAGGACTAGGCGGCAAGAGACCCAGTACTTC. It encodes CRTRRQETQYF.

The chain links TRBV19 to TRBJ1-1; 9 nucleotides align to TRBD1. The J segment lost 0 bases and the V segment lost 5 bases, leaving 13 bases of the junction unmatched. Per germline, CDR1 LNHDA and CDR2 SQIVND (reference sequence). This CDR3 contains 18 residues. Here the CDR3 reads CASSYRGGQGSLNTEAFF. The CDR3 region has the DNA TGTGCCAGTAGTTATCGAGGGGGACAGGGCTCCCTGAACACTGAAGCTTTCTTT.

This clonotype was seen at least ten times. The J gene is TRBJ2-5, the V gene TRBV20-1; no firm D call. Looked up from germline, CDR1 is DFQATT and CDR2 is SNEGSKA (reference sequence). This CDR3 spans 14 amino acids. Trimming took 2 bases from V and 0 from J, leaving 10 bases between them. CDR3 residues: CSARSRRNQETQYF. CDR3 nucleotides: TGCAGTGCTAGATCTCGGCGGAACCAAGAGACCCAGTACTTC.

The rearrangement links TRBV4-1 to TRBJ1-5, with a tentative D call TRBD1 (6 bases). The CDR3 covers 16 residues. Trimming removed 2 bases from V and 1 base from J, with 12 bases in between. Germline V gene sequence: CDR1 MGHRA, CDR2 YSYEKL. The CDR3 DNA sequence: TGCGCCAGCAGCCAATCGGGACACATGAGCAATCAGCCCCAGCATTTT. It yields the protein CASSQSGHMSNQPQHF.

This clonotype appeared once. This chain connects TRBV4-2 to TRBJ2-5, with D maybe TRBD2 (6 bases). The CDR3 loop spans 17 amino acids. Trimming pared 4 bases from V and 1 base from J, leaving 19 bases between. Germline V gene data show CDR1 as LGHNA and CDR2 as YNFKEQ. The CDR3 loop reads CASSPDGNGGFQETQYF. The CDR3 bases are TGTGCCAGCAGCCCAGATGGGAATGGGGGGTTCCAAGAGACCCAGTACTTC.

This clonotype was recorded a few times. The rearrangement links TRBV7-9 to TRBJ2-5; D might be TRBD2 (7 bases). The V end lost 3 bases, the J end lost 5 bases, and 16 bases lay between the germline ends. The CDR3 consists of 15 residues. The germline CDR1 and CDR2 sequences are SEHNR and FQNEAQ (reference sequence). The CDR3 region has the DNA TGTGCCAGCAGCTTGGAGGGGGGGCGCCGGGAGACCCAGTACTTC. Amino acids: CASSLEGGRRETQYF.

The chain employs TRBV20-1 and TRBJ1-2; D is undetermined. V lost 6 bases and J 4 bases, leaving 21 bases between the germline ends. The CDR3 covers 15 residues. Germline lookup yields CDR1 DFQATT and CDR2 SNEGSKA (reference sequence). CDR3 amino acids: CSATREHRGGYGYTF. Written as DNA, the CDR3 is TGCAGTGCAACTCGAGAGCACCGGGGAGGCTATGGCTACACCTTC.

In nucleotides, the CDR3 is TGCAGTGCTAGGTGGGACAGTACCTTAAGCTCCTATAATTCACCCCTCCACTTT. It translates to CSARWDSTLSSYNSPLHF. This chain joins TRBV20-1 and TRBJ1-6; 7 nucleotides match TRBD1. The ends lost 3 bases at V and 0 bases at J; junction bases unmatched: 11. Germline CDR1 reads DFQATT; CDR2 reads SNEGSKA (reference sequence). The CDR3 extends over 18 amino acids.

CDR3: CASSPTLEILNTEAFF. The CDR3 nucleotides are TGTGCCAGCAGTCCCACCCTGGAAATCTTGAACACTGAAGCTTTCTTT. The chain couples TRBV7-2 to TRBJ1-1; D is ambiguous. Germline values: CDR1 SGHTA, CDR2 FQGNSA. This CDR3 comprises 16 residues. V was cut by 6 bases and J by 0 bases, with 17 bases left in between.

V gene TRBV19 combines with J gene TRBJ2-6; 11 nucleotides line up with TRBD1. The germline CDR1 and CDR2 sequences are LNHDA and SQIVND (reference sequence). The CDR3 sequence is 18 residues long. V lost 5 bases to trimming and J lost 2 bases; unmatched junction nucleotides: 8. Written as DNA, the CDR3 is TGTGCCAGTAGTGCCCTTCCGGGACAGGGGGCTGGGGCCAACGTCCTGACTTTC. This encodes CASSALPGQGAGANVLTF. Combining the CDR3 with reference TRBV19 and TRBJ2-6 gives the whole variable domain DGGITQSPKYLFRKEGQNVTLSCEQNLNHDAMYWYRQDPGQGLRLIYYSQIVNDFQKGDIAEGYSVSREKKESFPLTVTSAQKNPTAFYLCASSALPGQGAGANVLTFGAGSRLTVL.

This clonotype was found a few times. The genes are TRBV19 and TRBJ2-2; the match to TRBD1 covers 8 bases. This CDR3 contains 13 residues. Germline lookup yields CDR1 LNHDA and CDR2 SQIVND (reference sequence). With V trimmed by 5 bases and J by 6 bases, 2 bases remained unmatched. CDR3 region: CASSYRGAGELFF. CDR3 DNA: TGTGCCAGTAGTTACAGGGGGGCCGGGGAGCTGTTTTTT.

This chain connects TRBV25-1 to TRBJ2-2, with D perhaps TRBD1 (5 bases). This CDR3 region has 18 residues. V was shortened by 6 bases and J by 2 bases, with 22 bases between the two germline ends. CDR1 and CDR2 from the germline V gene are MGHDK and SYGVNS. CDR3 protein: CASSFNPRAGINTGELFF. CDR3 coding DNA: TGTGCCAGCAGCTTTAATCCACGGGCAGGGATCAACACCGGGGAGCTGTTTTTT.

This sequence joins TRBV20-1 and TRBJ2-7, with TRBD2 matching over 7 bases. J lost 1 base, V lost 0 bases, and 9 bases had no gene match. This CDR3 has 16 amino acids. Germline values: CDR1 DFQATT, CDR2 SNEGSKA (reference sequence). The CDR3 DNA reads TGCAGTGCTAGAGATCTGATACGGGGGGAGTCCTACGAGCAGTACTTC. It yields the protein CSARDLIRGESYEQYF.

The chain combines TRBV10-3 with TRBJ1-2, with 7 bases matching TRBD1. The V and J ends lost 10 bases and 5 bases, in that order; junction bases with no gene match: 10. This CDR3 is built from 13 residues. The germline V gene encodes CDR1 ENHRY and CDR2 SYGVKD. This chain's CDR3 is CASRKKTGYGYTF. The CDR3 DNA sequence: TGTGCCAGCAGAAAAAAGACAGGGTATGGCTACACCTTC.

To note about this clonotype: One end of the junction fails to match germline, which may point to a read error. The V and J genes are TRBV29-1 and TRBJ2-7, with a weak D call TRBD2 (5 bases). This CDR3 region has 14 residues. Germline-derived CDR1 and CDR2 are SQVTM and ANQGSEA. The CDR3 DNA reads TGCAGCGTTGAGTCGGACGGCGGGCGCTACAAGCAGTACTTC. It yields the protein CSVESDGGRYKQYF.

This clonotype has only a few counts. The rearrangement joins TRBV7-9 to TRBJ1-5, with D uncertain. CDR1 and CDR2 from the germline V gene are SEHNR and FQNEAQ (reference sequence). Trimming removed 10 bases at V and 0 bases at J, with 7 bases between. The CDR3 extends over 12 amino acids. The CDR3 spells CAISYSNQPQHF. The CDR3 DNA follows: TGTGCCATTAGTTATAGCAATCAGCCCCAGCATTTT.

The chain joins TRBV18 to TRBJ1-2; D may be TRBD1 (6 bases). Germline V gene sequence: CDR1 KGHSH, CDR2 LQKENI. The CDR3 has 14 residues. V was cut by 2 bases and J by 8 bases, with 15 bases left in between. The CDR3 protein is CASSPTQGLLGYTF. CDR3 nucleotide sequence: TGTGCCAGCTCACCAACACAGGGACTTTTGGGCTACACCTTC.

As regards this clonotype: The junction shows a germline mismatch at one end, possibly a read error. This chain links TRBV10-2 with TRBJ2-5; 7 positions match TRBD1. The CDR3 length is 14 residues. Per the germline V gene, CDR1 is WSHSY and CDR2 is SAAADI. CDR3 sequence reads: CASSRQGLQETQYF. CDR3 DNA: TGTGCCAGCTCCCGACAGGGTTTACAAGAGACCCAGTACTTC.

The sample holds many counts of this clonotype. The chain couples TRBV29-1 to TRBJ1-3; the D is unclear. Germline CDR1 SQVTM, CDR2 ANQGSEA. Trimming took off 3 bases at V and 0 bases at J, with 12 bases between the two ends. CDR3 size: 15 residues. In DNA, the CDR3 is TGCAGCGTTGAGTCCAGGAGCCACTCTGGAAACACCATATATTTT. Its translation: CSVESRSHSGNTIYF. The full variable domain, with the rest looked up from reference TRBV29-1 and TRBJ1-3, is SAVISQKPSRDICQRGTSLTIQCQVDSQVTMMFWYRQQPGQSLTLIATANQGSEATYESGFVIDKFPISRPNLTFSTLTVSNMSPEDSSIYLCSVESRSHSGNTIYFGEGSWLTVV.

J is TRBJ1-2 and V is TRBV25-1, with TRBD1 identical over 9 bases. The CDR3 is 16 residues long. After removal of 5 bases from V and 8 bases from J, the junction contained 15 bases not matched to a gene. Germline V gene lookup returns CDR1 MGHDK and CDR2 SYGVNS. CDR3 DNA: TGTGCCAGCAGTTTACCTGTAGGGACAGGGTTCGGGGGCTACACCTTC. This encodes CASSLPVGTGFGGYTF.

The chain employs TRBV2 and TRBJ2-2, with D hard to call. Germline V gives CDR1 SNHLY, CDR2 FYNNEI. This CDR3 is 15 amino acids long. V was trimmed by 5 bases and J by 7 bases, leaving 17 bases between them. The CDR3 is CASSYSDALGGELFF. CDR3 DNA sequence: TGTGCCAGCAGTTACTCTGACGCCCTGGGCGGGGAGCTGTTTTTT.

The V and J genes are TRBV10-3 and TRBJ2-5, with no clear D. This CDR3 is 14 amino acids long. Trimming cost V 10 bases and J 5 bases, with 20 bases left between them. The germline gives CDR1 ENHRY, CDR2 SYGVKD. The CDR3 sequence: CASSPFFGGETQYF. CDR3 nucleotides: TGTGCCAGCTCACCATTTTTCGGCGGCGAGACCCAGTACTTC.

The rearrangement uses TRBV12-3 or TRBV12-4 and TRBJ1-1; D ambiguous. V lost 2 bases and J 1 base, leaving 11 bases between the germline ends. This CDR3 is built from 15 residues. CDR3 in DNA: TGTGCCAGCAGTTTAAGGGCCAGAAAGAACACTGAAGCTTTCTTT. It translates to CASSLRARKNTEAFF.

This clonotype was observed a handful of times. The rearrangement uses TRBV11-2 and TRBJ2-7; 8 bases align to TRBD1. After removal of 2 bases from V and 3 bases from J, the junction contained 6 bases not matched to a gene. This CDR3 is built from 15 residues. The germline V gene encodes CDR1 SGHAT and CDR2 FQNNGV. CDR3 loop: CASSLIAGGSYEQYF. In DNA form, the CDR3 reads TGTGCCAGCAGCTTAATTGCAGGGGGCAGCTACGAGCAGTACTTC. Full variable domain (outside the CDR3, taken from reference TRBV11-2 and TRBJ2-7): EAGVAQSPRYKIIEKRQSVAFWCNPISGHATLYWYQQILGQGPKLLIQFQNNGVVDDSQLPKDRFSAERLKGVDSTLKIQPAKLEDSAVYLCASSLIAGGSYEQYFGPGTRLTVT.